The 13 T cell receptor beta chains below come from one sample, sequenced in a study of cytotoxic CD8 clonotypes in ibrutinib-treated CLL. Sequenced by immunoSEQ multiplex PCR; TCRdb stores in-frame clones only, minus some. The sample carries tens of thousands of clones, 68% recorded once. The specimen was PBMCs, collected after 12 months of ibrutinib treatment. Receptor source: a human donor with chronic lymphocytic leukemia.

The chain recombines TRBV7-9 with TRBJ1-4; D is possibly TRBD1 (6 bases). There are 18 residues in the CDR3. Trimming took 5 bases from V and 8 from J, leaving 27 bases between them. Germline-derived CDR1 and CDR2 are SEHNR and FQNEAQ (reference sequence). The CDR3: CASSPSFVDGTSREKLFF. The DNA for the CDR3 is TGTGCCAGCAGCCCCAGTTTCGTAGACGGGACATCTCGAGAAAAACTGTTTTTT.

The rearrangement joins TRBV5-1 to TRBJ1-1, with a weak D call TRBD1 (5 bases). V was clipped by 4 bases and J by 0 bases, with 10 bases between them. CDR3 length: 14 amino acids. The germline gives CDR1 SGHRS, CDR2 YFSETQ. CDR3 DNA sequence: TGCGCCAGCAGCCCGGGGGTTTTGAACACTGAAGCTTTCTTT. It is translated as CASSPGVLNTEAFF.

The V and J genes are TRBV4-3 and TRBJ1-6, with D perhaps matching TRBD1 (5 bases). The CDR3 totals 17 residues. Germline V gene data show CDR1 as LGHNA and CDR2 as YSLEER. V was trimmed by 2 bases and J by 3 bases, leaving 14 bases between them. In nucleotides, the CDR3 is TGCGCCAGCAGCCAAAAGACAGAAGACTACTATAATTCACCCCTCCACTTT. Its translation is CASSQKTEDYYNSPLHF.

This chain connects TRBV10-1 to TRBJ2-1; 10 bases align to TRBD2. Trimming at V came to 3 bases and at J to 9 bases, leaving 14 bases not matched to a gene. Germline CDR1 and CDR2: WNHNN and SYGVQD (reference sequence). The CDR3 has 17 amino acids. CDR3 coding DNA: TGCGCCAGCAGTGACGTCTGGCTAGCGGGGGTTACCTGTGAGCAGTTCTTC. It yields the protein CASSDVWLAGVTCEQFF.

This chain links TRBV19 with TRBJ1-5; 8 positions match TRBD1. There are 15 residues in the CDR3. Losses at the gene ends were 5 bases for V and 7 bases for J; bases not matched to a gene: 10. Germline values: CDR1 LNHDA, CDR2 SQIVND (reference sequence). CDR3: CASSDTGTGEQPQHF. In nucleotides, the CDR3 is TGTGCCAGTAGTGACACCGGGACAGGAGAACAGCCCCAGCATTTT.

V gene TRBV10-2 combines with J gene TRBJ2-7; D might be TRBD1 (7 bases). Trimming removed 0 bases at V and 0 bases at J, with 9 bases between. The CDR3 has 15 residues. The germline CDR1 and CDR2 sequences are WSHSY and SAAADI. CDR3 residues: CASSESRDSSYEQYF. In DNA, the CDR3 is TGCGCCAGCAGTGAGTCGCGGGACAGCTCCTACGAGCAGTACTTC.

The chain employs TRBV27 and TRBJ1-2; possible D gene TRBD1, 6 bases. Germline values: CDR1 MNHEY, CDR2 SMNVEV (reference sequence). This CDR3 is 14 amino acids long. V was cut by 5 bases and J by 1 base, with 11 bases left in between. CDR3 protein: CASSRYRDNYGYTF. The CDR3 region has the DNA TGTGCCAGCAGTAGATACAGGGATAACTATGGCTACACCTTC.

This chain joins TRBV7-2 and TRBJ1-6, with 10 bases that match TRBD1. This CDR3 has 19 residues. The ends lost 5 bases at V and 1 base at J; junction bases unmatched: 11. Germline V lookup: CDR1 SGHTA, CDR2 FQGNSA. The chain's CDR3 is CASSAYPTGQGSYNSPLHF. CDR3 nucleotides: TGTGCCAGCAGCGCCTACCCAACGGGACAGGGGTCCTATAATTCACCCCTCCACTTT. Together with reference TRBV7-2 and TRBJ1-6, the CDR3 gives the full variable domain: GAGVSQSPSNKVTEKGKDVELRCDPISGHTALYWYRQSLGQGLEFLIYFQGNSAPDKSGLPSDRFSAERTGGSVSTLTIQRTQQEDSAVYLCASSAYPTGQGSYNSPLHFGNGTRLTVT.

The V gene is TRBV5-1, the J gene TRBJ2-7; 8 bases fit TRBD1. The trim removed 3 bases at V and 3 bases at J, leaving 8 bases unmatched. The CDR3 is 15 amino acids. From germline, CDR1 is SGHRS and CDR2 YFSETQ. DNA for the CDR3: TGCGCCAGCAGCTACACGACAGGGGAATTCTACGAGCAGTACTTC. It translates to CASSYTTGEFYEQYF.

The chain is built from TRBV4-2 and TRBJ1-2; 7 nucleotides align to TRBD1. The V segment lost 3 bases and the J segment 5 bases; nucleotides outside the gene matches: 15. Germline V gene sequence: CDR1 LGHNA, CDR2 YNFKEQ. There are 17 residues in the CDR3. CDR3 bases: TGTGCCAGCAGCCAGGGCCCTCGGGACAGCGGGAAATATGGCTACACCTTC. Protein: CASSQGPRDSGKYGYTF.

This clone occurred once. V usage is TRBV27 and J usage is TRBJ1-2, with 11 bases matching TRBD1. The V gene end was trimmed by 2 bases and the J gene end by 5 bases; junction bases not matched to a gene: 16. This CDR3 comprises 19 residues. Germline V gene sequence: CDR1 MNHEY, CDR2 SMNVEV (reference sequence). The CDR3 protein is CASSLRSWTGGDKGYGYTF. The CDR3, as DNA: TGTGCCAGCAGTTTAAGATCCTGGACAGGGGGCGATAAGGGTTATGGCTACACCTTC.

This clone was seen a single time. The chain's CDR3 is CAWRRQGLSHEQYF. The CDR3 DNA reads TGTGCCTGGAGAAGACAGGGGCTCTCACACGAGCAGTACTTC. The chain is built from TRBV30 and TRBJ2-7; 8 positions agree with TRBD1. The CDR3 runs 14 residues. Losses at the gene ends were 3 bases for V and 5 bases for J; bases not matched to a gene: 9. Germline V gives CDR1 GTSNPN, CDR2 SVGIG (reference sequence). Filled out from reference TRBV30 and TRBJ2-7, the complete variable domain reads SQTIHQWPATLVQPVGSPLSLECTVEGTSNPNLYWYRQAAGRGLQLLFYSVGIGQISSEVPQNLSASRPQDRQFILSSKKLLLSDSGFYLCAWRRQGLSHEQYFGPGTRLTVT.

V usage is TRBV7-2 and J usage is TRBJ1-2; no reliable D call. Per the germline V gene, CDR1 is SGHTA and CDR2 is FQGNSA. The CDR3 runs to 13 residues. Trimming took 2 bases from V and 0 from J, leaving 4 bases between them. In DNA form, the CDR3 reads TGTGCCAGCAGCTTAAAAGCTAACTATGGCTACACCTTC. It specifies CASSLKANYGYTF. Full variable domain (missing parts from reference TRBV7-2 and TRBJ1-2): GAGVSQSPSNKVTEKGKDVELRCDPISGHTALYWYRQSLGQGLEFLIYFQGNSAPDKSGLPSDRFSAERTGGSVSTLTIQRTQQEDSAVYLCASSLKANYGYTFGSGTRLTVV.